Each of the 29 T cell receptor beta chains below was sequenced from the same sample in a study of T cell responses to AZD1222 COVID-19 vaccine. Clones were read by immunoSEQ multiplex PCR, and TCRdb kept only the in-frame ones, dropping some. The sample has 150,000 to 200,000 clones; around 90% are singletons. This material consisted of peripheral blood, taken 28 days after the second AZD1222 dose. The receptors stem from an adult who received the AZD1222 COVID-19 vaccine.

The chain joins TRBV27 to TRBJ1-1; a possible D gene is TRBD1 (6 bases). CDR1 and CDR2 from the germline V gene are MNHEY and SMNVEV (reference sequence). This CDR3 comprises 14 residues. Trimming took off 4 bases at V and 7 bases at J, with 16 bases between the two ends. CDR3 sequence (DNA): TGTGCCAGCAGTTCGGGGGGGCATAGGAATGAAGCTTTCTTT. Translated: CASSSGGHRNEAFF.

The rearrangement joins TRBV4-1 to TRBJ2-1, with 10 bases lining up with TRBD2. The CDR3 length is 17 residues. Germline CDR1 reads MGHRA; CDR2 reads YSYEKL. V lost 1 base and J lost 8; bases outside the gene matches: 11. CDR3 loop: CASSQASGGGLRHEQFF. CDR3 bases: TGCGCCAGCAGCCAAGCTAGCGGGGGCGGACTTAGGCATGAGCAGTTCTTC.

DNA of the CDR3: TGCGCCACCCCCGTTTGGGTCACAGTTGCTTTCTTT. Translating it yields CATPVWVTVAFF. The J gene is TRBJ1-1, the V gene TRBV23-1; D remains ambiguous. TRBV23-1 is marked as an open reading frame, function uncertain. The CDR3 is 12 residues long. Trimming took 10 bases from V and 11 from J, leaving 20 bases between them.

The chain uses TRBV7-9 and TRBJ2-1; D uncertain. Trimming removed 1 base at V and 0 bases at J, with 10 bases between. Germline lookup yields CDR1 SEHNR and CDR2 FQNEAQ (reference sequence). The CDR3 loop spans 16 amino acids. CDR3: CASSLGTGLSYNEQFF. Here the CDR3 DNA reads TGTGCCAGCAGCTTAGGGACCGGTCTCTCCTACAATGAGCAGTTCTTC. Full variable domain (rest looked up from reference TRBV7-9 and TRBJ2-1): DTGVSQNPRHKITKRGQNVTFRCDPISEHNRLYWYRQTLGQGPEFLTYFQNEAQLEKSRLLSDRFSAERPKGSFSTLEIQRTEQGDSAMYLCASSLGTGLSYNEQFFGPGTRLTVL.

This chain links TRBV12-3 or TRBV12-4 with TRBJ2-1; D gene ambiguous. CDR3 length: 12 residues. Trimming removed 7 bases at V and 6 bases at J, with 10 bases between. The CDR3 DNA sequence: TGTGCCAGCAACTCGATAAGCAATGAGCAGTTCTTC. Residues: CASNSISNEQFF.

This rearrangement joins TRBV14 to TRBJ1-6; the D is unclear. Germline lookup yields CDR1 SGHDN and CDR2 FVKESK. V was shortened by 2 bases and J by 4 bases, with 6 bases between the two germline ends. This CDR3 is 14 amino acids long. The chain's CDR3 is CASSQRVYNSPLHF. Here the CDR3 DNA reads TGTGCCAGCAGCCAACGGGTGTATAATTCACCCCTCCACTTT.

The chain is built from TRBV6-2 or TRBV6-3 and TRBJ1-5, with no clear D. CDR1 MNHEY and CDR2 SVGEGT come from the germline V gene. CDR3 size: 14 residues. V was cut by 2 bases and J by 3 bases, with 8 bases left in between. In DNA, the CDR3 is TGTGCCAGCAGTTACGGGCCGGTCAATCAGCCCCAGCATTTT. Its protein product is CASSYGPVNQPQHF.

CDR3 DNA sequence: TGTGCCACCAGGGACGGTTCGGGGACTGAAGCTTTCTTT. This codes for CATRDGSGTEAFF. The J gene is TRBJ1-1, the V gene TRBV24-1; D remains ambiguous. The CDR3 sequence is 13 residues long. The germline V gene has CDR1 KGHDR and CDR2 SFDVKD. V was trimmed by 7 bases and J by 5 bases, leaving 13 bases between them.

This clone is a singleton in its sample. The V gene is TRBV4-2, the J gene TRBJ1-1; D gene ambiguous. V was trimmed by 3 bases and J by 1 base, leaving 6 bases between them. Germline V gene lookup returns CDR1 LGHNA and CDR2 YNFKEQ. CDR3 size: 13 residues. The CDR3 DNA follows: TGTGCCAGCAGCCATGGACGGAACACTGAAGCTTTCTTT. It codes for CASSHGRNTEAFF.

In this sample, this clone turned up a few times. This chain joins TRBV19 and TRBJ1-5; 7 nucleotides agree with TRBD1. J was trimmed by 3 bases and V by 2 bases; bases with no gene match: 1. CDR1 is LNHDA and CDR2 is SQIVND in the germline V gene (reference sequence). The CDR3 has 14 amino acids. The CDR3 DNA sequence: TGTGCCAGTAGTATAACAGGGGACAATCAGCCCCAGCATTTT. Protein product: CASSITGDNQPQHF.

As DNA, the CDR3 is TGTGCCAGCTCCCTGGGACAGGGGGGCAGCAATCAGCCCCAGCATTTT. This codes for CASSLGQGGSNQPQHF. This chain joins TRBV18 and TRBJ1-5; 11 bases are shared with TRBD1. In germline, CDR1 is KGHSH, CDR2 LQKENI. The junction had 5 bases not matched to a gene; V was cut back by 6 bases and J by 1 base. This CDR3 has 16 amino acids.

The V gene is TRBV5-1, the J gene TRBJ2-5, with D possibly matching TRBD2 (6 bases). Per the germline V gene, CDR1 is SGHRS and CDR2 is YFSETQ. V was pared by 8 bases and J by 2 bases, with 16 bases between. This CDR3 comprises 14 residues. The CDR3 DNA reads TGCGCCAGTTCCCCGGGACGGGGGCAAGAGACCCAGTACTTC. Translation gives CASSPGRGQETQYF.

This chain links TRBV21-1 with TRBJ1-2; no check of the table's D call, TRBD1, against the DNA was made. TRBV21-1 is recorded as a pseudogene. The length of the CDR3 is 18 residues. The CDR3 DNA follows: TGTGCCAGCAGCAAAGATCTCGGACAGGTACCCGCTAACTATGGCTACACCTTC. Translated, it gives CASSKDLGQVPANYGYTF.

CDR3 loop: CASSPGFVNRGAYEQYF. CDR3 bases: TGTGCCAGCTCACCTGGTTTTGTGAACAGGGGGGCCTACGAGCAGTACTTC. The chain has TRBV18 and TRBJ2-7, with TRBD1 matching 8 bases. The trim removed 3 bases at V and 2 bases at J, leaving 12 bases unmatched. From germline, CDR1 is KGHSH and CDR2 LQKENI. This CDR3 contains 17 residues.

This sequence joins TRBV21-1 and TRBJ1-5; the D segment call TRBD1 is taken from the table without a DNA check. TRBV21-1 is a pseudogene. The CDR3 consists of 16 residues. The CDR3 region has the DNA TGTGCCAGCAGCAAAGGCTACAGGGGGGTCGATCAGCCCCAGCATTTT. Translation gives CASSKGYRGVDQPQHF.

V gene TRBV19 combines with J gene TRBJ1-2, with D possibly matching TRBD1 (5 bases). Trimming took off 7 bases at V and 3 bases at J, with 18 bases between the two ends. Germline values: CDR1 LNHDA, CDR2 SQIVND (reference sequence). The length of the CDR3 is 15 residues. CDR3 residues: CASTLGQGYDYGYTF. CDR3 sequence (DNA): TGTGCCAGTACATTGGGGCAGGGTTACGACTATGGCTACACCTTC.

This CDR3 is CASSPTTSPGELFF. For the CDR3, the DNA is TGTGCCAGCAGTCCCACGACTAGCCCCGGGGAGCTGTTTTTT. The V and J genes are TRBV27 and TRBJ2-2, with 7 bases aligning to TRBD2. The V and J ends lost 5 bases and 6 bases, in that order; junction bases with no gene match: 6. The CDR3 loop spans 14 amino acids. Germline loops: CDR1 MNHEY, CDR2 SMNVEV (reference sequence).

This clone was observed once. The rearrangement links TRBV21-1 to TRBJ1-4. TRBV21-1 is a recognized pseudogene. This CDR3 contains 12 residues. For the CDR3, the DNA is TGTGCCAGCAGCAAAGAAGGCGGGTACCTGTTTTTT. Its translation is CASSKEGGYLFF.

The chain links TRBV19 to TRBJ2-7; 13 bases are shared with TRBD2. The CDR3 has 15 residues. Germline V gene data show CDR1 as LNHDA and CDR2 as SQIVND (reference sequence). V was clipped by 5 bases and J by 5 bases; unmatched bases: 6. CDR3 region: CASSQRLAGGHEQYF. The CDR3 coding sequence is TGTGCCAGTAGTCAGAGACTAGCGGGAGGCCACGAGCAGTACTTC.

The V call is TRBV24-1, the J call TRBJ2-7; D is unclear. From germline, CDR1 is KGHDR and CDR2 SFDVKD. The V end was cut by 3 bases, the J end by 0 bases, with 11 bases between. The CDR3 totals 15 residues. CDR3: CATSDGPESSYEQYF. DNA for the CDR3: TGTGCCACCAGTGATGGACCCGAGAGCTCCTACGAGCAGTACTTC.

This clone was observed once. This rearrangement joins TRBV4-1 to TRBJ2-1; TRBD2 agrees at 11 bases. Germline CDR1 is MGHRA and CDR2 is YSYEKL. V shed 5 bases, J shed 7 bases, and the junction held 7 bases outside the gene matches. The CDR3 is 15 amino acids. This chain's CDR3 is CASSSLAGDGNEQFF. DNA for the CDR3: TGCGCCAGCAGCTCACTAGCGGGGGACGGGAATGAGCAGTTCTTC.

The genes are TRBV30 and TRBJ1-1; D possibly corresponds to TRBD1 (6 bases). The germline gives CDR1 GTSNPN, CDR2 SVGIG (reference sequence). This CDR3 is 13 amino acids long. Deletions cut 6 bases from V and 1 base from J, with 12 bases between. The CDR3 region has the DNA TGTGCCTGCGATGACAGGCAGAACACTGAAGCTTTCTTT. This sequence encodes CACDDRQNTEAFF.

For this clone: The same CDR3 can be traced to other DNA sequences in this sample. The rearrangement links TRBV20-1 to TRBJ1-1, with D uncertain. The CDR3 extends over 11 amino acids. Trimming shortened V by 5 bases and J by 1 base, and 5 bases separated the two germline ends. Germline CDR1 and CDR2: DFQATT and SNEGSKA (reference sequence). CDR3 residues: CSAGSNTEAFF. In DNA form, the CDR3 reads TGCAGTGCTGGATCGAACACTGAAGCTTTCTTT.

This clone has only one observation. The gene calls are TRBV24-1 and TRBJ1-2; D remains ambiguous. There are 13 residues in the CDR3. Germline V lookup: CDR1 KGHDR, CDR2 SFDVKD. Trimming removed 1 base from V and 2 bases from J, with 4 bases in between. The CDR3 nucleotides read TGTGCCACCAGTGATTTCCTCAACTATGGCTACACCTTC. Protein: CATSDFLNYGYTF.

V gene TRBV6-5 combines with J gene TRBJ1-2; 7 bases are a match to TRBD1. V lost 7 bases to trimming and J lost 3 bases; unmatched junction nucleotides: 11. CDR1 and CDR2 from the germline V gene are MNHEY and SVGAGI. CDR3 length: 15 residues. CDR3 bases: TGTGCCAGCACTAGGGGGCTCCGGGAAGACTATGGCTACACCTTC. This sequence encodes CASTRGLREDYGYTF.

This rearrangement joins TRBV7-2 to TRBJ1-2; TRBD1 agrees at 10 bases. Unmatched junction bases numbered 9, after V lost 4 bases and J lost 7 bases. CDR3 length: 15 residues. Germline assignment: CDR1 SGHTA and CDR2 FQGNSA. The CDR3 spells CASSSFGTGVGGYTF. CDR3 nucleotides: TGTGCCAGCAGCTCCTTTGGGACAGGGGTGGGTGGCTACACCTTC.

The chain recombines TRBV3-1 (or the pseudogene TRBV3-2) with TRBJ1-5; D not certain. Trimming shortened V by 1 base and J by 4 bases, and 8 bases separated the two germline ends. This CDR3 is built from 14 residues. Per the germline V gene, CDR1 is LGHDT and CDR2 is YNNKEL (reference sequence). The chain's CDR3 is CASSQGASNQPQHF. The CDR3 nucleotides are TGTGCCAGCAGCCAAGGTGCAAGTAATCAGCCCCAGCATTTT.

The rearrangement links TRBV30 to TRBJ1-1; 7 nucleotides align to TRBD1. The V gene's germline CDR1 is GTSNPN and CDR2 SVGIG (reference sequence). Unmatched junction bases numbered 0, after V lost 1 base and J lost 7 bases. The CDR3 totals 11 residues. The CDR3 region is CAWSAGGEAFF. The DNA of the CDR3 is TGTGCCTGGAGTGCAGGGGGTGAAGCTTTCTTT.

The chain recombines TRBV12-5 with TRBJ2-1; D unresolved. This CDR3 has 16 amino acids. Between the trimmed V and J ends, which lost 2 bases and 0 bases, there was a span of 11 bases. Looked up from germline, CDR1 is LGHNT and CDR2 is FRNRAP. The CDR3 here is CASGLRAESSYNEQFF. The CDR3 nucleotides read TGTGCTAGTGGTTTGCGGGCGGAGAGCTCCTACAATGAGCAGTTCTTC.